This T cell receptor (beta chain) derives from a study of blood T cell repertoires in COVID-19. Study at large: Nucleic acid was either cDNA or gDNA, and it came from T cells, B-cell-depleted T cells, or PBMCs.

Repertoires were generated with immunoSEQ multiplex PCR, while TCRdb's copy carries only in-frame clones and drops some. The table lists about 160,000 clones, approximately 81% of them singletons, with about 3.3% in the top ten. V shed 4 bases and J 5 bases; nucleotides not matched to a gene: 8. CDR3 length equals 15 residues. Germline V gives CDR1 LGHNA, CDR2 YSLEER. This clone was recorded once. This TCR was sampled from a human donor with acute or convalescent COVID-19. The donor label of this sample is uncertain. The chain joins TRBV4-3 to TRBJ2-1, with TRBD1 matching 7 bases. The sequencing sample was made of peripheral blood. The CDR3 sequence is CASSPGQVGDNEQFF. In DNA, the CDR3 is TGCGCCAGCAGCCCAGGACAGGTCGGGGACAATGAGCAGTTCTTC.